Presented here are 25 T cell receptor beta chains from one specimen sequenced in a study of tumor-infiltrating lymphocytes in primary liver carcinoma. Using a constant-region primer together with ProtoScript II reverse transcriptase, TCR beta cDNA was made from approximately 0.55 ug of total RNA. Libraries for TCR beta were built through three nested multiplex PCR rounds, which together made up a slightly modified ARM-PCR procedure. The first two PCR rounds, approximately 10 cycles each, used TRBV1-TRBV30 forward primers and a C-beta reverse primer. Each CDR3 protein is one row after TCRdb ran MiXCR on the multiplex PCR reads. The sample has about 330,000 distinct CDR3 sequences; almost 65% are singletons. For blood RNA, unsorted whole blood served as the source, and germline DNA was extracted too. The sample comprised peripheral blood. The source is a man aged 40-49 years with primary liver carcinoma and hepatitis B virus infection.

This sequence joins TRBV12-3 or TRBV12-4 and TRBJ2-4, with TRBD1 matching 11 bases. With V trimmed by 4 bases and J by 8 bases, 7 bases remained unmatched. The CDR3 is made up of 15 amino acids. The CDR3 sequence: CASSSRTGGMDIQYF. In DNA, the CDR3 is TGTGCCAGCAGTTCTAGGACAGGGGGCATGGACATTCAGTACTTC.

J is TRBJ2-3 and V is TRBV11-2; no firm D call. Trimming stripped 10 bases from V and 3 bases from J, with 14 bases between. This CDR3 has 13 residues. Germline CDR1 and CDR2: SGHAT and FQNNGV. CDR3 in amino acids: CAIILDRTDTQYF. CDR3 sequence (DNA): TGTGCCATCATCTTAGATAGAACAGATACGCAGTATTTT.

V and J are TRBV30 and TRBJ2-3; D is unresolved. V gave up 2 bases and J gave up 4 bases, with 10 bases separating them. From germline, CDR1 is GTSNPN and CDR2 SVGIG (reference sequence). The CDR3 totals 13 residues. The CDR3 spells CAWSKGGSDTQYF. CDR3 DNA sequence: TGTGCCTGGAGTAAGGGCGGTTCAGATACGCAGTATTTT.

The chain joins TRBV24-1 to TRBJ2-1, with 10 bases fitting TRBD2. The CDR3 extends over 18 amino acids. The ends lost 2 bases at V and 4 bases at J; junction bases unmatched: 10. The germline gives CDR1 KGHDR, CDR2 SFDVKD. The CDR3 spells CATSDSRTLGLAYNEQFF. CDR3 in DNA: TGTGCCACCAGTGATTCTAGGACACTGGGACTAGCGTACAATGAGCAGTTCTTC.

This clonotype was recorded a few times. The genes are TRBV28 and TRBJ2-7; 10 bases fit TRBD2. V lost 4 bases, J lost 4 bases, and 4 bases stayed unmatched. The CDR3 covers 14 residues. Germline loops: CDR1 MDHEN, CDR2 SYDVKM. The CDR3 is CASSSSGRGYEQYF. The CDR3 nucleotides are TGTGCCAGCAGTTCCAGCGGGAGGGGGTACGAGCAGTACTTC. The entire variable domain, with the rest obtained from reference TRBV28 and TRBJ2-7, is as follows: DVKVTQSSRYLVKRTGEKVFLECVQDMDHENMFWYRQDPGLGLRLIYFSYDVKMKEKGDIPEGYSVSREKKERFSLILESASTNQTSMYLCASSSSGRGYEQYFGPGTRLTVT.

On this clonotype: A much bigger clone sits one base away, suggesting this may be a read error. The chain employs TRBV12-3 or TRBV12-4 and TRBJ2-7; 8 positions agree with TRBD1. The CDR3 runs 14 residues. The DNA of the CDR3 is TGTGTCAGTTCACGGACAGGGATTTCCTACGAGCAGTACTTC. Protein product: CVSSRTGISYEQYF.

The chain carries TRBV11-2 and TRBJ2-1; D is unresolved. Trimming removed 5 bases from V and 12 bases from J, with 14 bases in between. The CDR3 runs to 12 residues. Germline CDR1 is SGHAT and CDR2 is FQNNGV. DNA of the CDR3: TGTGCCAGCAGCAATCACGACAATATGCAGTTCTTC. Protein: CASSNHDNMQFF. The full variable domain, completed using reference TRBV11-2 and TRBJ2-1, is EAGVAQSPRYKIIEKRQSVAFWCNPISGHATLYWYQQILGQGPKLLIQFQNNGVVDDSQLPKDRFSAERLKGVDSTLKIQPAKLEDSAVYLCASSNHDNMQFFGPGTRLTVL.

To note about this clonotype: One end of the junction varies from germline; a read error may be responsible. The V and J genes are TRBV5-1 and TRBJ2-2; no clear D. CDR3 length equals 17 residues. In germline, CDR1 is SGHRS, CDR2 YFSETQ. The CDR3 region is CTSSPARGNPNTGELFF. The CDR3 DNA reads TGCACCAGCAGCCCCGCCAGAGGAAACCCGAACACCGGGGAGCTGTTTTTT.

Note on this clonotype: A much larger clone sits a single nucleotide away, making a read error possible. The chain links TRBV6-6 to TRBJ1-1; possibly TRBD1 for D (5 bases). The CDR3 runs to 13 residues. In germline, CDR1 is MNHNY, CDR2 SVGAGI (reference sequence). The DNA for the CDR3 is TGTGCCAGCAGTCCCACGGGGCGGACTGAAGTTTTCTTT. Amino acid sequence: CASSPTGRTEVFF.

About this clonotype: The junction differs from germline at one of its ends, possibly a read error. This chain links TRBV11-1 with TRBJ2-7, with 8 bases lining up with TRBD1. Germline assignment: CDR1 SGHAT and CDR2 FQDESV (reference sequence). CDR3 length: 15 residues. The CDR3 loop is CANSLPRTGSGEQYF. DNA of the CDR3: TGTGCCAACAGCCTCCCAAGGACAGGGTCCGGCGAGCAGTACTTC.

This clonotype was seen many times. The V and J genes are TRBV29-1 and TRBJ2-7, with 12 nucleotides matching TRBD1. The CDR3 spans 16 residues. The V gene end was trimmed by 6 bases and the J gene end by 7 bases; junction bases not matched to a gene: 16. The germline V gene has CDR1 SQVTM and CDR2 ANQGSEA. The CDR3 sequence is CSVTPGQGATRREQYF. The CDR3 DNA reads TGCAGCGTAACCCCGGGACAGGGGGCGACTAGGCGAGAGCAGTACTTC.

Concerning this clonotype itself: A much larger clone differs from this one at a single base, so this may be a read error. DNA for the CDR3: TGTGCCAACAGCAACCAGAGGGTCCCCTACAATGAGCAGTTCTTC. The encoded protein is CANSNQRVPYNEQFF. V and J are TRBV6-2 or TRBV6-3 and TRBJ2-1; maybe TRBD2 (5 bases). This CDR3 is 15 amino acids long. Germline CDR1 and CDR2: MNHEY and SVGEGT. V gave up 10 bases and J gave up 2 bases, with 18 bases separating them.

The chain employs TRBV18 and TRBJ2-3; 9 nucleotides align to TRBD2. With 6 bases clipped from V and 1 base from J, the junction kept 5 bases outside the gene matches. The germline V gene has CDR1 KGHSH and CDR2 LQKENI. The length of the CDR3 is 15 residues. In DNA form, the CDR3 reads TGTGCCAGCTCCGAGGGACTAGCCCGCACAGATACGCAGTATTTT. This gives the protein CASSEGLARTDTQYF.

As to this clonotype: This is likely a read error, given that the CDR3 carries no conserved phenylalanine or tryptophan at its end. The chain recombines TRBV11-2 with TRBJ2-7; no clear D gene. The V gene's germline CDR1 is SGHAT and CDR2 FQNNGV. CDR3 size: 12 residues. The CDR3 loop reads CAGSPSPYEQYY. In DNA form, the CDR3 reads TGTGCCGGCAGCCCAAGCCCCTACGAGCAGTACTAC.

In regard to this clonotype: One base away lies a much larger clone, so this may be a sequencing read error. The chain combines TRBV6-2 or TRBV6-3 with TRBJ2-1, with TRBD2 identical over 8 bases. The CDR3 consists of 21 residues. Germline V lookup: CDR1 MNHEY, CDR2 SVGEGT. The CDR3 coding sequence is TGTGCCAGCTGTTACCCGTCGATTGGGACTAGTGGGGCGGGATCGGAAAATGAGCAGTTCTTC. This translates into CASCYPSIGTSGAGSENEQFF.

For this clonotype: One junction end disagrees with the germline gene, perhaps due to a read error. V gene TRBV11-2 combines with J gene TRBJ2-7, with D possibly matching TRBD1 (6 bases). The CDR3 is 16 amino acids. In germline, CDR1 is SGHAT, CDR2 FQNNGV. CDR3 amino acids: CANSLEGVISPYEQYF. CDR3 nucleotides: TGTGCCAACAGCTTAGAGGGGGTAATCAGTCCCTACGAGCAGTACTTC.

This clonotype was recorded a few times. The chain recombines TRBV6-5 with TRBJ2-3; no clear D gene. CDR1 is MNHEY and CDR2 is SVGAGI in the germline V gene. The V and J ends lost 5 bases and 2 bases respectively, with 20 bases between them. CDR3 length equals 17 residues. CDR3 in DNA: TGTGCCAGCAGTCCCACGGGTGGTCCTGAGTACACAGATACGCAGTATTTT. This encodes CASSPTGGPEYTDTQYF.

The chain is built from TRBV4-1 and TRBJ2-7; 7 bases are a match to TRBD2. Germline-derived CDR1 and CDR2 are MGHRA and YSYEKL. The trim removed 0 bases at V and 3 bases at J, leaving 5 bases unmatched. This CDR3 has 15 amino acids. The CDR3 nucleotides are TGCGCCAGCAGCCAAGACTGGGGGAGGGACTACGAGCAGTACTTC. This encodes CASSQDWGRDYEQYF.

Turning to this clonotype: The germline gene is not matched at one end of the junction; a read error may be the cause. This chain links TRBV7-8 with TRBJ2-1, with a possible D match to TRBD2 (5 bases). CDR3 length equals 16 residues. Germline CDR1 is SGHVS and CDR2 is FQNEAQ. For the CDR3, the DNA is TGTGTCAGCGGCCATGGAGGTGATTGGTCCTACAATGAGCAGTTCTTC. Protein: CVSGHGGDWSYNEQFF.

The V and J genes are TRBV19 and TRBJ2-6; D is ambiguous. Trimming pared 6 bases from V and 0 bases from J, leaving 12 bases between. There are 16 residues in the CDR3. CDR1 and CDR2 (germline): LNHDA, SQIVND (reference sequence). The chain's CDR3 is CASSKQGSSGANVLTF. For the CDR3, the DNA is TGTGCCAGTAGCAAGCAAGGGTCCTCTGGGGCCAACGTCCTGACTTTC.

With respect to this clonotype: One end of the junction varies from germline; a read error may be responsible. CDR3 loop: CASSESGADNTEDFF. CDR3 DNA: TGTGCCAGTAGCGAATCAGGGGCGGATAACACTGAAGATTTCTTT. The V gene is TRBV11-1, the J gene TRBJ1-1; TRBD1 is a possible D gene (6 bases). This CDR3 is built from 15 residues. Per the germline V gene, CDR1 is SGHAT and CDR2 is FQDESV (reference sequence). Full variable domain (missing parts from reference TRBV11-1 and TRBJ1-1): EAEVAQSPRYKITEKSQAVAFWCDPISGHATLYWYRQILGQGPELLVQFQDESVVDDSQLPKDRFSAERLKGVDSTLKIQPAELGDSAMYLCASSESGADNTEDFFGQGTRLTVV.

This clonotype was counted many times. The rearrangement joins TRBV12-3 or TRBV12-4 to TRBJ1-1, with D hard to call. There are 14 residues in the CDR3. Trimming shortened V by 1 base and J by 7 bases, and 13 bases separated the two germline ends. The CDR3 loop reads CASSLVDGRVEAFF. The CDR3 DNA follows: TGTGCCAGCAGTTTAGTGGACGGGAGGGTTGAAGCTTTCTTT.

The table lists this clonotype with many counts. The chain has TRBV28 and TRBJ2-7; D unresolved. V dropped 1 base and J dropped 0 bases, with 19 bases sitting between them. CDR3 size: 18 residues. Germline assignment: CDR1 MDHEN and CDR2 SYDVKM. The chain's CDR3 is CASSLSHVTSRRSYEQYF. CDR3 nucleotide sequence: TGTGCCAGCAGTTTATCTCACGTCACATCCCGCCGCTCCTACGAGCAGTACTTC. Complete variable domain (other parts from reference TRBV28 and TRBJ2-7): DVKVTQSSRYLVKRTGEKVFLECVQDMDHENMFWYRQDPGLGLRLIYFSYDVKMKEKGDIPEGYSVSREKKERFSLILESASTNQTSMYLCASSLSHVTSRRSYEQYFGPGTRLTVT.

With regard to this clonotype: The germline gene is not matched at one end of the junction; a read error may be the cause. The rearrangement links TRBV11-2 to TRBJ2-2; maybe TRBD1 (6 bases). CDR1 is SGHAT, CDR2 FQNNGV, per germline. The CDR3 runs 13 residues. For the CDR3, the DNA is TGTGCCATCAGCCTACAGGGACCCGGGGAGCTGTTTTTT. Translated: CAISLQGPGELFF.

On this clonotype: One end of the junction does not line up with germline, which may come from a read error. The gene calls are TRBV11-2 and TRBJ2-2; 7 bases agree with TRBD2. Germline V gene data show CDR1 as SGHAT and CDR2 as FQNNGV. The CDR3 extends over 16 amino acids. The CDR3 DNA reads TGTGCCAGCAGCTTATTGGGCGGGAGTGCCACCGGGGAGCCGTTTTTT. It translates to CASSLLGGSATGEPFF.